Below, 18 T cell receptor beta chains from the same sample are listed, as sequenced in a study of blood T cell repertoires in COVID-19 (dated by TCRdb to the early 2020s). Preparation of the library involved the immunoSEQ multiplex PCR assay. TCRdb retrieved this table from immuneACCESS and kept in-frame rearrangements only. Not all clones are present; in checked studies, unresolved V genes account for under half, and no reason is known for the remainder. In all, the sample holds 140,000 to 150,000 clones, and about 85% of those were seen once. In total, the top ten clones hold 38% of the sample. The material sequenced was peripheral blood. Source of these receptors: a human donor in a cohort sampled during active COVID-19.

The rearrangement joins TRBV7-2 to TRBJ1-2, with TRBD1 matching 8 bases. CDR1 is SGHTA and CDR2 is FQGNSA in the germline V gene. V gave up 1 base and J gave up 1 base; unmatched junction bases: 8. The CDR3 is made up of 17 amino acids. The CDR3 DNA follows: TGTGCCAGCAGCTTAGGGGCAGGGGGCAACTTTAACTATGGCTACACCTTC. This codes for CASSLGAGGNFNYGYTF.

V and J are TRBV19 and TRBJ2-2; D gene ambiguous. The CDR3 spans 14 residues. CDR1 and CDR2 from the germline V gene are LNHDA and SQIVND (reference sequence). Trimming removed 5 bases from V and 6 bases from J, with 13 bases in between. The CDR3 nucleotides read TGTGCCAGTAGTCCACCGGGTGTGGCCGGGGAGCTGTTTTTT. Translated: CASSPPGVAGELFF.

The gene calls are TRBV19 and TRBJ1-2, with TRBD1 matching 7 bases. V trimming: 7 bases; J trimming: 4 bases; junction bases outside the gene matches: 9. CDR1 and CDR2 (germline): LNHDA, SQIVND (reference sequence). This CDR3 comprises 14 residues. CDR3 sequence: CASTQGQLLYGYTF. CDR3 DNA: TGTGCCAGTACCCAGGGACAGCTACTCTATGGCTACACCTTC.

The V gene is TRBV4-3, the J gene TRBJ1-1; tentative D call: TRBD1 (6 bases). Trimming left V 0 bases short and J 5 bases short, with 13 bases between. This CDR3 is 15 amino acids long. Looked up from germline, CDR1 is LGHNA and CDR2 is YSLEER. CDR3 sequence reads: CASSQDWGRGTEAFF. In DNA form, the CDR3 reads TGCGCCAGCAGCCAAGATTGGGGTAGGGGGACTGAAGCTTTCTTT.

The V and J genes are TRBV19 and TRBJ2-1, with unresolved D. CDR1 is LNHDA and CDR2 is SQIVND in the germline V gene (reference sequence). Trimming took off 5 bases at V and 5 bases at J, with 16 bases between the two ends. The CDR3 consists of 15 residues. DNA of the CDR3: TGTGCCAGTAGTCTTTTTAAAACGGTAGACAATGAGCAGTTCTTC. This encodes CASSLFKTVDNEQFF.

This clone was observed once. This chain uses TRBV2 with TRBJ2-3; 8 nucleotides match TRBD1. The CDR3 runs 17 residues. V trimming: 1 base; J trimming: 5 bases; junction bases outside the gene matches: 11. CDR1 is SNHLY, CDR2 FYNNEI, per germline. Here the CDR3 DNA reads TGTGCCAGCAGTGAAGGGACAGGGCCCGCGCGTAAAGATACGCAGTATTTT. This translates into CASSEGTGPARKDTQYF.

The CDR3 reads CASTPSRGVWEYGYTF. The DNA for the CDR3 is TGTGCCAGTACCCCATCCCGGGGGGTTTGGGAATATGGCTACACCTTC. The chain is built from TRBV19 and TRBJ1-2, with a possible D match to TRBD1 (5 bases). Germline assignment: CDR1 LNHDA and CDR2 SQIVND (reference sequence). CDR3 length equals 16 residues. V shed 7 bases and J shed 5 bases, with 23 bases lying between them. Combining the CDR3 with reference TRBV19 and TRBJ1-2 gives the whole variable domain DGGITQSPKYLFRKEGQNVTLSCEQNLNHDAMYWYRQDPGQGLRLIYYSQIVNDFQKGDIAEGYSVSREKKESFPLTVTSAQKNPTAFYLCASTPSRGVWEYGYTFGSGTRLTVV.

This chain joins TRBV14 and TRBJ2-5, with D perhaps TRBD1 (6 bases). In germline, CDR1 is SGHDN, CDR2 FVKESK. The CDR3 loop spans 16 amino acids. The ends were cut back, 0 bases at V and 1 base at J, with 12 bases in the middle. CDR3 protein: CASSQDSATGQETQYF. CDR3 DNA: TGTGCCAGCAGCCAAGATTCGGCGACAGGCCAAGAGACCCAGTACTTC.

This clone is a singleton in its sample. The chain combines TRBV4-1 with TRBJ1-4; 9 bases match TRBD1. Germline V gene lookup returns CDR1 MGHRA and CDR2 YSYEKL. Trimming took 0 bases from V and 3 from J; bases not matched to a gene: 5. This CDR3 comprises 17 residues. The CDR3 coding sequence is TGCGCCAGCAGCCAAGATAACAGGGGGCTAGCTAATGAAAAACTGTTTTTT. Encoded protein: CASSQDNRGLANEKLFF.

The rearrangement links TRBV5-1 to TRBJ1-4, with a weak D call TRBD1 (5 bases). The V gene lost 4 bases and the J gene lost 8 bases, with 18 bases spanning the gap. Germline CDR1 and CDR2: SGHRS and YFSETQ. CDR3 size: 15 residues. The CDR3 loop is CASSPPGPQGEKLFF. CDR3 sequence (DNA): TGCGCCAGCAGCCCTCCGGGTCCCCAGGGCGAAAAACTGTTTTTT. Based on the CDR3 plus reference TRBV5-1 and TRBJ1-4, the full variable domain is KAGVTQTPRYLIKTRGQQVTLSCSPISGHRSVSWYQQTPGQGLQFLFEYFSETQRNKGNFPGRFSGRQFSNSRSEMNVSTLELGDSALYLCASSPPGPQGEKLFFGSGTQLSVL.

V gene TRBV11-1 combines with J gene TRBJ1-2; D is ambiguous. The V end lost 5 bases, the J end lost 8 bases, and 21 bases lay between the germline ends. CDR1 SGHAT and CDR2 FQDESV come from the germline V gene (reference sequence). The CDR3 length is 15 residues. CDR3 sequence reads: CASSTSLAQHGGYTF. The CDR3 DNA reads TGTGCCAGCAGCACCTCCCTAGCACAGCACGGGGGCTACACCTTC.

The chain couples TRBV11-2 to TRBJ2-7; weak D call: TRBD1 (7 bases). Germline CDR1 SGHAT, CDR2 FQNNGV. The V and J ends lost 4 bases and 6 bases respectively, with 16 bases between them. The CDR3 spans 14 residues. CDR3 in amino acids: CASSSVRGAVEQYF. The CDR3 coding sequence is TGTGCCAGCAGCTCCGTCAGGGGGGCTGTCGAGCAGTACTTC.

The V gene is TRBV5-8, the J gene TRBJ1-4; 8 positions agree with TRBD1. CDR3 length: 14 amino acids. Germline CDR1 and CDR2: SGHTS and YDEGEE. The V gene end was trimmed by 5 bases and the J gene end by 7 bases; junction bases not matched to a gene: 7. CDR3 in amino acids: CASRRTGRSEKLFF. In DNA, the CDR3 is TGTGCCAGCAGGCGGACAGGGAGGAGTGAAAAACTGTTTTTT.

The chain recombines TRBV19 with TRBJ1-1; the D gene is possibly TRBD1 (5 bases). The CDR3 sequence is 14 residues long. The V end lost 4 bases, the J end lost 0 bases, and 9 bases lay between the germline ends. CDR1 is LNHDA and CDR2 is SQIVND in the germline V gene (reference sequence). CDR3 loop: CASSRGRMNTEAFF. In DNA, the CDR3 is TGTGCCAGTAGTAGGGGCAGGATGAACACTGAAGCTTTCTTT.

This chain uses TRBV4-1 with TRBJ1-6; D not resolved. The CDR3 has 16 amino acids. V lost 0 bases and J 10 bases, leaving 16 bases between the germline ends. CDR1 is MGHRA and CDR2 is YSYEKL in the germline V gene. This chain's CDR3 is CASSQDSERGWSPLHF. The CDR3, as DNA: TGCGCCAGCAGCCAAGACTCAGAACGGGGTTGGTCACCCCTCCACTTT.

The V gene is TRBV28, the J gene TRBJ1-5; TRBD1 matches 7 bases. Germline CDR1 is MDHEN and CDR2 is SYDVKM. V lost 7 bases to trimming and J lost 4 bases; unmatched junction nucleotides: 13. The CDR3 runs to 16 residues. The CDR3 loop is CASTPSPGGGNQPQHF. As DNA, the CDR3 is TGTGCCAGCACCCCGTCTCCAGGGGGTGGTAATCAGCCCCAGCATTTT.

This clone is a singleton in its sample. V is TRBV11-2 and J is TRBJ2-5; TRBD2 agrees at 9 bases. The CDR3 has 17 amino acids. V gave up 1 base and J gave up 4 bases; unmatched junction bases: 10. The germline gives CDR1 SGHAT, CDR2 FQNNGV. CDR3 DNA sequence: TGTGCCAGCAGCTTAGGGGCTAGCGGGGCATTGGGAGAGACCCAGTACTTC. This codes for CASSLGASGALGETQYF.

The chain employs TRBV5-1 and TRBJ1-5, with a weak D call TRBD1 (6 bases). V was clipped by 0 bases and J by 2 bases, with 6 bases between them. CDR1 and CDR2 (germline): SGHRS, YFSETQ. The CDR3 has 14 residues. The CDR3 bases are TGCGCCAGCAGCTTGGACAGGGGCAATCAGCCCCAGCATTTT. Its protein is CASSLDRGNQPQHF.